This is a list of T cell receptor beta chains from one sample in a study of cytomegalovirus exposure and HLA in healthy donors. Method: immunoSEQ multiplex PCR; TCRdb's copy keeps in-frame clones and lacks some. The profile covers 110,000 to 150,000 clones, with over 60% appearing a single time and 1.5% to 2% taken by the ten largest. Sample: PBMCs. These receptor sequences come from a middle-aged woman in good health and CMV-seronegative. CDR3s include the opening cysteine and the closing phenylalanine or tryptophan. The D gene is left open where the match is weak. Clone size is not always given. Where it is, it says once, few, many or a class for expanded clones.

D | J | size | V | CDR3 | DNA
TRBD2 | TRBJ2-3 | once | TRBV5-1 | CASSPTLAGGPADTQYF | TGCGCCAGCAGCCCGACCCTAGCGGGAGGGCCTGCAGATACGCAGTATTTT
TRBD1 | TRBJ2-2 | NA | TRBV28 | CASRSSADRGKSGELFF | TGTGCCAGCAGATCATCCGCGGACAGGGGGAAGAGCGGGGAGCTGTTTTTT
TRBD2 | TRBJ2-7 | few | TRBV15 | CATSRDGGGAVYEQYF | TGTGCCACCAGCAGAGACGGGGGGGGCGCCGTCTACGAGCAGTACTTC
NA | TRBJ1-2 | NA | TRBV27 | CASSLGANYGYTF | TGTGCCAGCAGTCTGGGAGCTAACTATGGCTACACCTTC
NA | TRBJ1-1 | NA | TRBV6-4 | CASSPEQATTTEAFF | TGTGCCAGCTCCCCGGAACAGGCAACAACCACTGAAGCTTTCTTT
NA | TRBJ2-7 | NA | TRBV7-9 | CSSSPGVRGGSYEQYF | TGTTCCAGCAGCCCCGGAGTGAGGGGGGGCTCCTACGAGCAGTACTTC
NA | TRBJ1-2 | NA | TRBV12-5 | CASGTDYYGYTF | TGTGCTAGTGGTACTGACTACTATGGCTACACCTTC
TRBD1 | TRBJ1-6 | NA | TRBV9 | CASSVGRTGPSPLHF | TGTGCCAGCAGCGTGGGTCGGACAGGCCCTTCACCCCTCCACTTT
NA | TRBJ1-2 | once | TRBV6-5 | CASSYSSNSGYGYTF | TGTGCCAGCAGTTACAGCTCAAACTCAGGCTATGGCTACACCTTC
TRBD2 | TRBJ2-7 | NA | TRBV6-6 | CASSLPGGVEQYF | TGTGCCAGCAGTTTGCCGGGAGGAGTCGAGCAGTACTTC
TRBD1 | TRBJ2-7 | NA | TRBV7-8 | CASSPMAGTGRDEQYF | TGTGCCAGCAGCCCAATGGCCGGGACAGGGCGGGACGAGCAGTACTTC
NA | TRBJ2-6 | NA | TRBV19 | CASSIDREISGANVLTF | TGTGCCAGTAGTATAGACAGGGAAATCTCTGGGGCCAACGTCCTGACTTTC
TRBD1 | TRBJ2-7 | NA | TRBV27 | CASRAGTGVYEQYF | TGTGCCAGCAGAGCCGGGACAGGGGTTTACGAGCAGTACTTC
NA | TRBJ1-1 | few | TRBV30 | CAWSVRGDTEAFF | TGTGCCTGGAGTGTACGGGGGGACACTGAAGCTTTCTTT
NA | TRBJ1-5 | few | TRBV13 | CASSHGTGQPQHF | TGTGCCAGCAGCCACGGCACGGGTCAGCCCCAGCATTTT
NA | TRBJ2-6 | NA | TRBV4-1 | CASSQETTAISGANVLTF | TGCGCCAGCAGCCAAGAGACGACAGCGATCTCTGGGGCCAACGTCCTGACTTTC
TRBD1 | TRBJ2-1 | NA | TRBV28 | CASSPQGTDIYNEQFF | TGTGCCAGCAGTCCCCAGGGGACAGATATTTACAATGAGCAGTTCTTC
TRBD1 | TRBJ1-2 | NA | TRBV5-8 | CASSLRGDRGRAYGYTF | TGTGCCAGCAGCTTGCGGGGGGACAGGGGGCGCGCCTATGGCTACACCTTC
TRBD2 | TRBJ2-1 | NA | TRBV7-9 | CASSSTRTSGNYNEQFF | TGTGCCAGCAGCTCGACTCGGACTAGCGGGAACTACAATGAGCAGTTCTTC
TRBD1 | TRBJ2-7 | NA | TRBV5-6 | CASSLRQGYEQYF | TGTGCCAGCAGCTTGAGACAGGGCTACGAGCAGTACTTC
NA | TRBJ2-7 | NA | TRBV28 | CASSSPHRVYEQYF | TGTGCCAGCAGTTCCCCCCACAGGGTCTACGAGCAGTACTTC
NA | TRBJ1-5 | NA | TRBV27 | CASSFSTGHGQPQHF | TGTGCCAGCAGTTTTTCAACAGGGCACGGACAGCCCCAGCATTTT
NA | TRBJ2-4 | NA | TRBV5-5 | CASSLARAGDIQYF | TGTGCCAGCAGCTTGGCAAGGGCAGGGGACATTCAGTACTTC
TRBD2 | TRBJ2-1 | NA | TRBV19 | CASSILAGVRNEQFF | TGTGCCAGTAGTATACTAGCGGGAGTTAGAAATGAGCAGTTCTTC
NA | TRBJ2-2 | few | TRBV6-4 | CASSSRTDSGELFF | TGTGCCAGCAGCTCCCGGACAGATAGCGGGGAGCTGTTTTTT
TRBD2 | TRBJ2-1 | NA | TRBV5-1 | CASFGTINNEQFF | TGCGCCAGCTTCGGGACTATTAACAATGAGCAGTTCTTC
NA | TRBJ2-7 | NA | TRBV4-2 | CASSQDRVGVYEQYF | TGTGCCAGCAGCCAAGATCGTGTAGGGGTCTACGAGCAGTACTTC
NA | TRBJ2-1 | NA | TRBV27 | CASRDRYNEQFF | TGTGCCAGCAGAGACAGATACAATGAGCAGTTCTTC
NA | TRBJ2-2 | NA | TRBV27 | CASSFGRLTGELFF | TGTGCCAGCAGTTTCGGCCGACTCACCGGGGAGCTGTTTTTT
TRBD1 | TRBJ2-7 | NA | TRBV7-9 | CASSLGSGGSYEQYF | TGTGCCAGCAGCTTAGGGTCAGGGGGCTCCTACGAGCAGTACTTC
NA | TRBJ1-1 | NA | TRBV6-1 | CASSEDGNTEAFF | TGTGCCAGCAGTGAAGACGGGAACACTGAAGCTTTCTTT
TRBD1 | TRBJ2-1 | NA | TRBV2 | CAISRQGGHNEQFF | TGTGCCATCAGTAGACAGGGGGGGCACAATGAGCAGTTCTTC
TRBD2 | TRBJ2-3 | NA | TRBV4-1 | CASSQERGLAERTDTQYF | TGCGCCAGCAGCCAAGAGAGGGGACTAGCGGAGCGCACAGATACGCAGTATTTT
TRBD2 | TRBJ2-5 | NA | TRBV7-9 | CASSWPRDRGGETQYF | TGTGCCAGCAGCTGGCCACGGGACCGCGGGGGGGAGACCCAGTACTTC
TRBD1 | TRBJ1-1 | few | TRBV18 | CASSQGQAQVAFF | TGTGCCAGCTCTCAGGGACAGGCGCAAGTAGCTTTCTTT
TRBD1 | TRBJ1-4 | NA | TRBV5-1 | CASAYRGPLEKLFF | TGCGCCAGCGCCTACAGGGGGCCATTGGAAAAACTGTTTTTT
NA | TRBJ2-7 | NA | TRBV7-9 | CASSPSGRSYEQYF | TGTGCCAGCAGCCCCAGCGGGCGTTCCTACGAGCAGTACTTC